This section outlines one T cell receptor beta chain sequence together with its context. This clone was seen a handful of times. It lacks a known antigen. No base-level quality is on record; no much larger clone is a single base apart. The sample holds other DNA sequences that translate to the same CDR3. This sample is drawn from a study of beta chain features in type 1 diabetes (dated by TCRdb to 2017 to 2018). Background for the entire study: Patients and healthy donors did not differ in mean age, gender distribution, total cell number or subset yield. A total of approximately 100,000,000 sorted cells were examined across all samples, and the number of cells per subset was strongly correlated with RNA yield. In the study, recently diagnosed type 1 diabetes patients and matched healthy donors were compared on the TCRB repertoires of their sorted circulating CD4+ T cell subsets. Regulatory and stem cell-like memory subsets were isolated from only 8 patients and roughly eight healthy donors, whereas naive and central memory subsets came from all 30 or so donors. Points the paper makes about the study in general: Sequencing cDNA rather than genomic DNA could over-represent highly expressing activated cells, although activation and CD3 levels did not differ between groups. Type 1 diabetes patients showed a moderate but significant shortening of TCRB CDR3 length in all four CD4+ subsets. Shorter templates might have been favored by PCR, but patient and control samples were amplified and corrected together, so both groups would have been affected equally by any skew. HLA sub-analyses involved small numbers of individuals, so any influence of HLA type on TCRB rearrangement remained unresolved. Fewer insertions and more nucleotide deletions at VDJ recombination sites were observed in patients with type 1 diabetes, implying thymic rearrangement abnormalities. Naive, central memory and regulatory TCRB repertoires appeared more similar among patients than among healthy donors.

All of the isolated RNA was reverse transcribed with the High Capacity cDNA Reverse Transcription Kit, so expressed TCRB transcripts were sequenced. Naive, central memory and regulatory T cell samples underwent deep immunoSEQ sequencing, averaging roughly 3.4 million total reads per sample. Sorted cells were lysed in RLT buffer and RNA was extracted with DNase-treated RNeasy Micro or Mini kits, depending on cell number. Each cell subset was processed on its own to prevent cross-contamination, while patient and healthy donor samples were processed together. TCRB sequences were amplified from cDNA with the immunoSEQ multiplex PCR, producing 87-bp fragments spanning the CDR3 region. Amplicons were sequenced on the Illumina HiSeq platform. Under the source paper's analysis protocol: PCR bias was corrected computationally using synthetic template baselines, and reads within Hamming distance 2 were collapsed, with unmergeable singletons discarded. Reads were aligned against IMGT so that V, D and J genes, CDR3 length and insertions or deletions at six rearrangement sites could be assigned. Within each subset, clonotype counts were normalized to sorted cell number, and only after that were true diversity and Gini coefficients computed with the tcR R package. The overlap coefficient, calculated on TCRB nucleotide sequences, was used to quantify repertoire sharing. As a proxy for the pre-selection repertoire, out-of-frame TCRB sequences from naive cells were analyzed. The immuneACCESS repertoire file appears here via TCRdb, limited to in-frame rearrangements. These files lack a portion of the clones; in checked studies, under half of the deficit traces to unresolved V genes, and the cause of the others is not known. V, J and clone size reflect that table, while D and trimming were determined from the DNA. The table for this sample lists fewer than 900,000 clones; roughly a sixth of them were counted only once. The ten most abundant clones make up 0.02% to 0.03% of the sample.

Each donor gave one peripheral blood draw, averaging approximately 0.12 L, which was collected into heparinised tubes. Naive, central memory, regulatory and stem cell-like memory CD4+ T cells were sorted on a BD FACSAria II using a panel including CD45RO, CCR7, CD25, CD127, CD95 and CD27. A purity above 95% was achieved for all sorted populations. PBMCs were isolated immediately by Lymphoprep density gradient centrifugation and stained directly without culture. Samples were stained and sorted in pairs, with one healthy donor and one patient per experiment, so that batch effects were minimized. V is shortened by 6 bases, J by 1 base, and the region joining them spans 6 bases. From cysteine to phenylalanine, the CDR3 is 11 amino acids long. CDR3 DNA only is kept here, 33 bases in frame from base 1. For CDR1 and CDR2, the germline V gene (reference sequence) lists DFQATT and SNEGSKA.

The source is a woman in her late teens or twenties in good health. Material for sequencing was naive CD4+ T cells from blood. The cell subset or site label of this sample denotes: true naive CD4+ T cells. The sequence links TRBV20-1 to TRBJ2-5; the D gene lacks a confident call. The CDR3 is CSANPQETQYF. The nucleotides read TGCAGTGCGAACCCCCAAGAGACCCAGTACTTC.